Presented here are 25 T cell receptor beta chains from one specimen sequenced in a study of a mutant IDH1 vaccine in newly diagnosed glioma. For these receptors, no antigen is known. Time point defined: week 47, end of study. Alongside topical imiquimod, each dose of vaccine comprised 300 ug of mutant IDH1 20-mer peptide. TCRdb's table, derived via immunoSEQ multiplex PCR, lists solely in-frame clones and lacks some. This repertoire shows about 55,000 clones, less than 85% found once; its top ten account for around 4.6%. The specimen comprised PBMCs, sampled from a glioma patient whose treatment included an IDH1 peptide vaccine. Source of these receptors: a woman aged 40 to 50 with glioma. Some clones in this sample may be carry-over from other donors' samples.

This clone was observed a single time. J is TRBJ2-1 and V is TRBV7-9, with a tentative D call TRBD1 (5 bases). V was pared by 1 base and J by 7 bases, with 11 bases between. The CDR3 extends over 14 amino acids. Germline V gene sequence: CDR1 SEHNR, CDR2 FQNEAQ (reference sequence). This chain's CDR3 is CASSLVDSRNEQFF. The CDR3 DNA sequence: TGTGCCAGCAGCTTAGTAGACAGTCGTAATGAGCAGTTCTTC.

The rearrangement joins TRBV5-1 to TRBJ2-7; TRBD1 matches 9 bases. The CDR3 has 17 amino acids. Losses at the gene ends were 6 bases for V and 3 bases for J; bases not matched to a gene: 16. Germline lookup yields CDR1 SGHRS and CDR2 YFSETQ. The CDR3 region is CASTKGQGPYPLYEQYF. The DNA for the CDR3 is TGCGCCAGCACCAAAGGACAGGGGCCTTACCCCCTCTACGAGCAGTACTTC.

This chain uses TRBV10-3 with TRBJ2-7; no clear D gene. CDR1 and CDR2 from the germline V gene are ENHRY and SYGVKD. The CDR3 consists of 16 residues. Between the trimmed V and J ends, which lost 0 bases and 0 bases, there was a span of 12 bases. Here the CDR3 reads CAISESTPRSSYEQYF. DNA of the CDR3: TGTGCCATCAGTGAGTCGACTCCCAGGAGCTCCTACGAGCAGTACTTC.

Concerning this clone itself: The same CDR3 is also encoded by other DNA sequences in this sample. The V gene is TRBV5-4, the J gene TRBJ1-1, with D hard to call. The CDR3 totals 15 residues. Per the germline V gene, CDR1 is SGHNT and CDR2 is YYREEE (reference sequence). The germline V and J ends were trimmed by 0 bases and 2 bases, with 11 bases remaining between them. The CDR3 spells CASSLAGVLNTEAFF. The CDR3 DNA sequence: TGTGCCAGCAGCTTGGCAGGAGTACTTAACACTGAAGCTTTCTTT.

This clone is a singleton in its sample. The chain uses TRBV7-2 and TRBJ1-2; D unresolved. Germline CDR1 SGHTA, CDR2 FQGNSA. The CDR3 extends over 18 amino acids. Trimming shortened V by 0 bases and J by 0 bases, and 17 bases separated the two germline ends. For the CDR3, the DNA is TGTGCCAGCAGCTTAGCTAGTTGGAAGGCTATGGCTAACTATGGCTACACCTTC. Residues: CASSLASWKAMANYGYTF.

This rearrangement joins TRBV7-6 to TRBJ2-5; a weak D match, TRBD2 (5 bases). Germline V gene sequence: CDR1 SGHVS, CDR2 FNYEAQ. The CDR3 has 15 residues. Trimming shortened V by 1 base and J by 5 bases, and 14 bases separated the two germline ends. The CDR3 nucleotides are TGTGCCAGCAGCTTAGGGTCTAGGAGGTGGGAGACCCAGTACTTC. Its translation: CASSLGSRRWETQYF.

This clone has only a few counts. This chain uses TRBV7-9 with TRBJ1-5; the match to TRBD1 covers 8 bases. CDR1 SEHNR and CDR2 FQNEAQ come from the germline V gene (reference sequence). The CDR3 consists of 15 residues. The ends lost 1 base at V and 5 bases at J; junction bases unmatched: 4. In nucleotides, the CDR3 is TGTGCCAGCAGCTTAGGACAGGGGATGGATCAGCCCCAGCATTTT. Protein: CASSLGQGMDQPQHF.

The chain couples TRBV19 to TRBJ2-7, with 11 bases identical to TRBD1. Germline assignment: CDR1 LNHDA and CDR2 SQIVND (reference sequence). V lost 2 bases, J lost 5 bases, and 8 bases stayed unmatched. This CDR3 comprises 16 residues. The DNA for the CDR3 is TGTGCCAGTAGTATACGGTCCGGGACAGGGGGAAACGAGCAGTACTTC. Translated, it gives CASSIRSGTGGNEQYF. Based on the CDR3 plus reference TRBV19 and TRBJ2-7, the full variable domain is DGGITQSPKYLFRKEGQNVTLSCEQNLNHDAMYWYRQDPGQGLRLIYYSQIVNDFQKGDIAEGYSVSREKKESFPLTVTSAQKNPTAFYLCASSIRSGTGGNEQYFGPGTRLTVT.

The J gene is TRBJ1-1, the V gene TRBV5-1; D gene unclear. The germline CDR1 and CDR2 sequences are SGHRS and YFSETQ. This CDR3 has 13 amino acids. V gave up 2 bases and J gave up 3 bases, with 8 bases separating them. The CDR3 nucleotides are TGCGCCAGCAGCTTCACCGGTTACACTGAAGCTTTCTTT. It specifies CASSFTGYTEAFF.

The chain joins TRBV7-8 to TRBJ2-3; unclear D gene. The V and J ends lost 7 bases and 6 bases respectively, with 17 bases between them. The CDR3 extends over 14 amino acids. In germline, CDR1 is SGHVS, CDR2 FQNEAQ. CDR3 amino acids: CASTQLRVRDTQYF. CDR3 in DNA: TGTGCCAGCACCCAGCTTAGGGTCCGGGATACGCAGTATTTT.

The V gene is TRBV7-9, the J gene TRBJ1-3; 7 bases are shared with TRBD1. Per germline, CDR1 SEHNR and CDR2 FQNEAQ (reference sequence). Trimming took 7 bases from V and 2 from J; bases not matched to a gene: 8. This CDR3 has 15 residues. CDR3 DNA: TGTGCCAGCACCCCGGCGACAGGGACTGGAAACACCATATATTTT. Its translation: CASTPATGTGNTIYF.

This chain links TRBV5-5 with TRBJ1-1; D unclear. There are 18 residues in the CDR3. Looked up from germline, CDR1 is SGHKS and CDR2 is YYEKEE (reference sequence). V was clipped by 2 bases and J by 6 bases, with 26 bases between them. The CDR3, as DNA: TGTGCCAGCAGCTTTCAACCTCAGTCCGTGACTAGAGTAGCTGAAGCTTTCTTT. Its translation is CASSFQPQSVTRVAEAFF.

The gene calls are TRBV6-6 and TRBJ2-7; perhaps TRBD1 as D (6 bases). Germline CDR1 reads MNHNY; CDR2 reads SVGAGI (reference sequence). V gave up 6 bases and J gave up 5 bases, with 14 bases separating them. This CDR3 has 13 amino acids. This CDR3 reads CASRASGAHEQYF. CDR3 bases: TGTGCCAGCAGGGCCTCAGGGGCCCACGAGCAGTACTTC.

This rearrangement joins TRBV27 to TRBJ2-3; D might be TRBD1 (8 bases). Trimming left V 2 bases short and J 1 base short, with 13 bases between. CDR1 and CDR2 (germline): MNHEY, SMNVEV (reference sequence). CDR3 length: 16 residues. The CDR3 is CASSLRQGRGTDTQYF. In nucleotides, the CDR3 is TGTGCCAGCAGTTTAAGACAGGGGAGGGGCACAGATACGCAGTATTTT.

The chain links TRBV7-2 to TRBJ2-3; TRBD2 agrees at 8 bases. The CDR3 covers 16 residues. Losses at the gene ends were 6 bases for V and 2 bases for J; bases not matched to a gene: 10. In germline, CDR1 is SGHTA, CDR2 FQGNSA. CDR3 protein: CASRGGLAGLTDTQYF. DNA of the CDR3: TGTGCCAGCAGAGGTGGCCTAGCGGGCCTCACAGATACGCAGTATTTT.

The chain joins TRBV6-5 to TRBJ2-1; 10 nucleotides match TRBD2. The CDR3 has 12 residues. Germline V CDR1 and CDR2: MNHEY, SVGAGI. For the CDR3, the DNA is TGTGGGAAGCGGGGGGGAAACAATGAGCAGTTCTTC. This translates into CGKRGGNNEQFF.

This clone was recorded only once. The chain couples TRBV7-8 to TRBJ1-2, with TRBD1 as a possible D gene (6 bases). Trimming stripped 5 bases from V and 5 bases from J, with 18 bases between. Germline CDR1 reads SGHVS; CDR2 reads FQNEAQ. This CDR3 region has 15 residues. This CDR3 reads CASSPNGQRIYGYTF. The CDR3 nucleotides are TGTGCCAGCAGCCCCAACGGACAGCGAATATATGGCTACACCTTC.

The V gene is TRBV7-9, the J gene TRBJ2-7; TRBD1 matches at 7 bases. Germline CDR1 SEHNR, CDR2 FQNEAQ (reference sequence). The CDR3 is made up of 14 amino acids. V lost 5 bases to trimming and J lost 2 bases; unmatched junction nucleotides: 6. The CDR3, as DNA: TGTGCCAGCAGCCAGACAGGGACCCCCTACGAGCAGTACTTC. This translates into CASSQTGTPYEQYF.

This sequence joins TRBV9 and TRBJ2-1; 8 nucleotides align to TRBD2. Germline CDR1 and CDR2: SGDLS and YYNGEE. The ends lost 4 bases at V and 2 bases at J; junction bases unmatched: 8. This CDR3 region has 16 residues. CDR3 sequence (DNA): TGTGCCAGCAGCACAGCAGGTAGCGGGGCCTACAATGAGCAGTTCTTC. This codes for CASSTAGSGAYNEQFF.

V usage is TRBV6-1 and J usage is TRBJ2-3; possibly TRBD2 for D (5 bases). Germline V gives CDR1 MNHNS, CDR2 SASEGT. The CDR3 is 14 residues long. The germline V and J ends were trimmed by 10 bases and 0 bases, with 14 bases remaining between them. The CDR3 here is CATVRGLSTDTQYF. CDR3 in DNA: TGTGCCACCGTCCGAGGACTTAGCACAGATACGCAGTATTTT.

V is TRBV5-1 and J is TRBJ1-4, with TRBD1 matching 7 bases. Germline lookup yields CDR1 SGHRS and CDR2 YFSETQ. V lost 2 bases, J lost 5 bases, and 12 bases stayed unmatched. This CDR3 is 17 amino acids long. CDR3 residues: CASSFLPDRDRNEKLFF. The CDR3 DNA is TGCGCCAGCAGCTTCCTTCCGGACCGGGACAGAAATGAAAAACTGTTTTTT.

This chain connects TRBV6-9 to TRBJ1-2, with 9 bases aligning to TRBD1. J gave up 5 bases and V 5 bases, and 6 bases lay outside the gene matches. Germline V gene data show CDR1 as MNHGY and CDR2 as SVAAGI. There are 14 residues in the CDR3. The CDR3 region has the DNA TGTGCCAGCAGTCTGGGACAGGGTAGTTATGGCTACACCTTC. This codes for CASSLGQGSYGYTF.

The chain recombines TRBV5-1 with TRBJ1-1, with 7 bases matching TRBD1. This CDR3 has 14 amino acids. Germline V gene sequence: CDR1 SGHRS, CDR2 YFSETQ. V lost 5 bases to trimming and J lost 1 base; unmatched junction nucleotides: 5. In DNA, the CDR3 is TGCGCCAGCAGAATACAGGGGACGAACACTGAAGCTTTCTTT. This codes for CASRIQGTNTEAFF.

This rearrangement joins TRBV6-5 to TRBJ2-7; 7 bases match TRBD1. J was trimmed by 4 bases and V by 8 bases; bases with no gene match: 11. CDR1 and CDR2 (germline): MNHEY, SVGAGI. There are 14 residues in the CDR3. The CDR3 protein is CASYRQGVPYEQYF. Here the CDR3 DNA reads TGTGCCAGCTATCGTCAGGGGGTCCCATACGAGCAGTACTTC.

This clone was recorded once. The V and J genes are TRBV4-3 and TRBJ2-1; possibly TRBD1 or TRBD2 for D (6 bases each). The V end lost 2 bases, the J end lost 6 bases, and 17 bases lay between the germline ends. CDR1 is LGHNA and CDR2 is YSLEER in the germline V gene. The CDR3 extends over 16 amino acids. The CDR3 reads CASSQWLGRGGNEQFF. Here the CDR3 DNA reads TGCGCCAGCAGCCAATGGCTAGGCAGGGGAGGCAATGAGCAGTTCTTC.